Listed below are T cell receptor beta chains from one sample, sequenced in a study of regulatory T cells in long-lasting Graves disease. TCRdb reprocessed the multiplex PCR reads via MiXCR and lists one record per CDR3 protein. This sample carries about 470,000 distinct CDR3 sequences, less than 25% of them seen once, and the ten largest clones take 6.5% to 10%. Sequencing was performed on peripheral blood mononuclear cells (PBMCs), taken when the disease was refractory, from a patient treated with antithyroid drugs. The receptors originated from a female donor with Graves disease. CDR3s include the opening cysteine and the closing phenylalanine or tryptophan. The order of the fields is D gene, clone size, V gene, J gene, CDR3 protein, CDR3 DNA. The D gene is left open where the match is weak. Only some rows state a clone size, as once, few, many or a class for expanded clones.

D: TRBD1; size: many; V: TRBV2; J: TRBJ2-6; CDR3: CASRTDRDSGANVLTF; DNA: TGTGCCAGCAGGACGGACAGGGACTCTGGGGCCAACGTCCTGACTTTC
D: TRBD2; size: once; V: TRBV10-3; J: TRBJ2-7; CDR3: CAISARPAGRGQYF; DNA: TGTGCCATCAGTGCCAGACCAGCGGGAAGAGGGCAGTACTTC
D: -; size: -; V: TRBV25-1; J: TRBJ1-1; CDR3: CASGGINTEAFF; DNA: TGTGCCAGCGGGGGAATAAACACTGAAGCTTTCTTT
D: -; size: -; V: TRBV9; J: TRBJ2-5; CDR3: CASSEDTAAGTQYF; DNA: TGTGCCAGCAGCGAGGACACTGCGGCGGGGACCCAGTACTTC
D: -; size: few; V: TRBV7-2; J: TRBJ2-7; CDR3: CASSRSTASYEQYF; DNA: TGTGCCAGCAGCCGTTCGACAGCGTCCTACGAGCAGTACTTC
D: TRBD1; size: -; V: TRBV28; J: TRBJ1-1; CDR3: CASSLSLQGNTGAFF; DNA: TGTGCCAGCAGTTTAAGCTTACAGGGGAACACTGGAGCTTTCTTT
D: -; size: many; V: TRBV7-6; J: TRBJ2-7; CDR3: CASSPTGTTYEQYF; DNA: TGTGCCAGCAGTCCTACAGGGACCACCTACGAGCAGTACTTC
D: TRBD2; size: few; V: TRBV7-2; J: TRBJ2-2; CDR3: CASSQLAGGGPLLPRELFF; DNA: TGTGCCAGCAGCCAACTAGCGGGAGGCGGACCTCTATTACCGCGGGAGCTGTTTTTT
D: TRBD2; size: few; V: TRBV20-1; J: TRBJ2-7; CDR3: CSARDTGPGLAGAEYEQYF; DNA: TGCAGTGCTAGAGATACTGGACCGGGACTAGCGGGAGCAGAATACGAGCAGTACTTC
D: TRBD1; size: many; V: TRBV3-1; J: TRBJ1-1; CDR3: CASSPTLDRGTEAFF; DNA: TGTGCCAGCAGCCCAACTCTCGACAGGGGCACTGAAGCTTTCTTT
D: -; size: many; V: TRBV2; J: TRBJ2-7; CDR3: CASSVLNEQYF; DNA: TGTGCCAGCAGTGTTCTCAACGAGCAGTACTTC
D: TRBD1; size: few; V: TRBV7-9; J: TRBJ2-5; CDR3: CASRQDRVKYF; DNA: TGTGCCAGCAGGCAAGACAGGGTGAAGTACTTC
D: TRBD2; size: many; V: TRBV6-1; J: TRBJ2-2; CDR3: CASKGLAGLNTGELFF; DNA: TGTGCCAGCAAAGGACTAGCGGGATTAAACACCGGGGAGCTGTTTTTT
D: -; size: many; V: TRBV27; J: TRBJ2-2; CDR3: CASSSAQGYGGELFF; DNA: TGTGCCAGCAGTTCCGCCCAGGGGTATGGCGGGGAGCTGTTTTTT
D: -; size: few; V: TRBV20-1; J: TRBJ1-1; CDR3: CSASRAGTEAFF; DNA: TGCAGTGCTAGTAGGGCGGGCACTGAAGCTTTCTTT
D: TRBD2; size: -; V: TRBV4-2; J: TRBJ2-5; CDR3: CASSQEEAGGRETQYF; DNA: TGTGCCAGCAGCCAAGAAGAAGCGGGAGGGAGGGAGACCCAGTACTTC
D: TRBD2; size: -; V: TRBV9; J: TRBJ2-6; CDR3: CASSVGAASGITGANVLTF; DNA: TGTGCCAGCAGCGTAGGAGCCGCTAGCGGGATCACTGGGGCCAACGTCCTGACTTTC
D: -; size: -; V: TRBV6-1; J: TRBJ2-2; CDR3: CASSLRTDTNTGELFF; DNA: TGTGCCAGCAGTCTCCGGACCGATACGAACACCGGGGAGCTGTTTTTT
D: -; size: -; V: TRBV7-2; J: TRBJ2-7; CDR3: CASSLGRSGGGAYEQYF; DNA: TGTGCCAGCAGCTTAGGTCGGAGCGGAGGAGGGGCCTACGAGCAGTACTTC
D: TRBD2; size: -; V: TRBV7-9; J: TRBJ2-2; CDR3: CASSSPLAGVGELFF; DNA: TGTGCCAGCAGCTCCCCCCTAGCGGGGGTGGGGGAGCTGTTTTTT
D: -; size: few; V: TRBV28; J: TRBJ2-3; CDR3: CASSLSSGAQYF; DNA: TGTGCCAGCAGTTTAAGCTCAGGTGCGCAGTATTTT
D: TRBD1; size: many; V: TRBV5-1; J: TRBJ2-7; CDR3: CASSLGDRGRDEQYF; DNA: TGCGCCAGCAGCTTGGGAGACAGGGGGCGCGACGAGCAGTACTTC
D: -; size: many; V: TRBV7-2; J: TRBJ1-5; CDR3: CASSLVGGQPQHF; DNA: TGTGCCAGCAGTTTAGTTGGGGGTCAGCCCCAGCATTTT
D: -; size: -; V: TRBV10-3; J: TRBJ1-4; CDR3: CAISEQGTNEKLFF; DNA: TGTGCCATCAGTGAACAGGGAACTAATGAAAAACTGTTTTTT
D: TRBD1; size: many; V: TRBV5-5; J: TRBJ1-6; CDR3: CASSIRGSANNSPLHF; DNA: TGTGCCAGCAGCATCAGGGGGTCGGCAAATAATTCACCCCTCCACTTT
D: TRBD1; size: many; V: TRBV28; J: TRBJ1-1; CDR3: CASSSPGQGHTEAFF; DNA: TGTGCCAGCAGTTCACCGGGACAGGGGCACACTGAAGCTTTCTTT
D: TRBD2; size: many; V: TRBV27; J: TRBJ2-5; CDR3: CASRDSGRVVETQYF; DNA: TGTGCCAGCAGGGATAGCGGGAGGGTCGTCGAGACCCAGTACTTC
D: -; size: many; V: TRBV11-2; J: TRBJ2-7; CDR3: CASSSGAGGFEQYF; DNA: TGTGCCAGCAGCTCAGGGGCCGGGGGTTTCGAGCAGTACTTC
D: -; size: many; V: TRBV11-2; J: TRBJ2-5; CDR3: CASKGYGGETQYF; DNA: TGTGCCAGCAAAGGTTATGGGGGCGAGACCCAGTACTTC
D: TRBD2; size: -; V: TRBV4-1; J: TRBJ2-7; CDR3: CASSQLAGAYEQYF; DNA: TGCGCCAGCAGCCAACTAGCGGGAGCCTACGAGCAGTACTTC
D: -; size: -; V: TRBV15; J: TRBJ1-1; CDR3: CATSRVAGRVATGAFF; DNA: TGTGCCACCAGCAGAGTAGCTGGGCGTGTGGCCACTGGAGCTTTCTTT
D: TRBD2; size: many; V: TRBV28; J: TRBJ2-5; CDR3: CASSLGLAGPKETQYF; DNA: TGTGCCAGCAGTCTGGGACTAGCGGGACCCAAAGAGACCCAGTACTTC
D: -; size: few; V: TRBV5-1; J: TRBJ1-2; CDR3: CASSFGREPYGYTF; DNA: TGCGCCAGCAGCTTCGGGAGGGAACCCTATGGCTACACCTTC
D: TRBD1; size: -; V: TRBV7-2; J: TRBJ1-6; CDR3: CASSFGDSINSPLHF; DNA: TGTGCCAGCAGCTTCGGGGACAGCATCAATTCACCCCTCCACTTT
D: -; size: few; V: TRBV29-1; J: TRBJ2-2; CDR3: CSAPGHTGELFF; DNA: TGCAGCGCCCCGGGACATACCGGGGAGCTGTTTTTT